A selection of T cell receptor beta chains follows, all from one sample in a study of graft-versus-host responses after intestinal transplantation. Repertoires were generated with immunoSEQ multiplex PCR, while TCRdb's copy carries only in-frame clones and drops some. This table has roughly 130,000 clones, around nine tenths appearing once. For these TCRs, the target antigens are not known. The sequencing here drew on unstimulated CD4+ T cells sorted from spleen or lymph node cells, taken before intestinal transplant. Receptors originate from a human donor who received an intestinal transplant. Each CDR3 is given with its conserved first and last residue. The order of the fields is V gene, J gene, D gene, clone size, CDR3 DNA, CDR3 protein. The D gene is left open where the match is weak. Clone size is stated in some rows and not others, as once, few, many or a class when expanded.

V: TRBV7-3
J: TRBJ2-5
D: NA
size: NA
DNA: TGTGCCAGCAGCTTACCAGTCCTACAAGAGACCCAGTACTTC
CDR3: CASSLPVLQETQYF

V: TRBV9
J: TRBJ2-2
D: TRBD2
size: NA
DNA: TGTGCCAGCAAGGCTAGCGGGAGCGGCACCGGGGAGCTGTTTTTT
CDR3: CASKASGSGTGELFF

V: TRBV9
J: TRBJ2-1
D: NA
size: NA
DNA: TGTGCCAGCAGCGCCGCCGGGACCAGGAGGTTCTTC
CDR3: CASSAAGTRRFF

V: TRBV9
J: TRBJ2-3
D: TRBD2
size: NA
DNA: TGTGCCAGCAGCGTCGCGGGAGGGCCTGCGACAGATACGCAGTATTTT
CDR3: CASSVAGGPATDTQYF

V: TRBV6-5
J: TRBJ2-6
D: NA
size: once
DNA: TGTGCCAGCACCTTCTTCTCTCCTCCGAGCAACGTCCTGACTTTC
CDR3: CASTFFSPPSNVLTF

V: TRBV15
J: TRBJ2-1
D: NA
size: NA
DNA: TGTGCCACCAGCAGAGGATTACAAGTAGCGCATGAGCAGTTCTTC
CDR3: CATSRGLQVAHEQFF

V: TRBV5-1
J: TRBJ2-1
D: NA
size: NA
DNA: TGCGCCAGCAGGGTAACCGGGCCTGAGCAGTTCTTC
CDR3: CASRVTGPEQFF

V: TRBV5-1
J: TRBJ2-6
D: NA
size: NA
DNA: TGCGCCAGCAGCTCGAATAGACAGGCCAGCTCTGGGGCCAACGTCCTGACTTTC
CDR3: CASSSNRQASSGANVLTF

V: TRBV7-2
J: TRBJ2-4
D: TRBD2
size: NA
DNA: TGTGCCAGCAGCTTAGGACTAGCGGGAGGAGAAAACATTCAGTACTTC
CDR3: CASSLGLAGGENIQYF

V: TRBV5-1
J: TRBJ2-1
D: TRBD2
size: NA
DNA: TGCGCCAGCAGTTCGGGACTAGCGGGGGGGACCCACAATGAGCAGTTCTTC
CDR3: CASSSGLAGGTHNEQFF

V: TRBV7-2
J: TRBJ2-7
D: TRBD2
size: NA
DNA: TGTGCCAGCAGCTCTATAGCGGGAGGGCCCGACGAGCAGTACTTC
CDR3: CASSSIAGGPDEQYF

V: TRBV14
J: TRBJ2-1
D: NA
size: NA
DNA: TGTGCCAGCAGCCAGGTCAGAACTTCCTACAATGAGCAGTTCTTC
CDR3: CASSQVRTSYNEQFF

V: TRBV27
J: TRBJ2-7
D: TRBD2
size: NA
DNA: TGTGCCAGCACGAGGACTAGCGGAGCCTACGAGCAGTACTTC
CDR3: CASTRTSGAYEQYF

V: TRBV11-2
J: TRBJ1-3
D: NA
size: NA
DNA: TGTGCCAGCAGCCAGAGTTCGCGTGGGGTTTTGAACTCCGGAAACACCATATATTTT
CDR3: CASSQSSRGVLNSGNTIYF

V: TRBV7-9
J: TRBJ1-4
D: TRBD1
size: NA
DNA: TGTGCCAGCAGCTTTCCGACAGGGTTGGCTGAAAAACTGTTTTTT
CDR3: CASSFPTGLAEKLFF

V: TRBV28
J: TRBJ2-7
D: NA
size: NA
DNA: TGTGCCACCCGGGACTCCAGGGCTCTATACGAGCAGTACTTC
CDR3: CATRDSRALYEQYF

V: TRBV7-8
J: TRBJ2-7
D: TRBD2
size: NA
DNA: TGTGCCAGCAGCCCCCGGACTAGCGGGAGGGATGGTTACGAGCAGTACTTC
CDR3: CASSPRTSGRDGYEQYF

V: TRBV11-2
J: TRBJ1-3
D: TRBD1
size: few
DNA: TGTGCCAGCAGCGTCGACAGGGGGCCTGGAAACACCATATATTTT
CDR3: CASSVDRGPGNTIYF

V: TRBV18
J: TRBJ2-6
D: NA
size: NA
DNA: TGTGCCAGCTCACCCGACAGGGGGGCCAACGTCCTGACTTTC
CDR3: CASSPDRGANVLTF

V: TRBV27
J: TRBJ2-5
D: NA
size: NA
DNA: TGTGCCAGCAGTGGACAACCGTACCAAGAGACCCAGTACTTC
CDR3: CASSGQPYQETQYF

V: TRBV6-6
J: TRBJ1-1
D: NA
size: NA
DNA: TGTGCCAGCAGTTACGCGCAGAACACTGAAGCTTTCTTT
CDR3: CASSYAQNTEAFF

V: TRBV6-1
J: TRBJ1-5
D: NA
size: NA
DNA: TGTGCCAGCTGGAGCACAGGGCGGAATCAGCCCCAGCATTTT
CDR3: CASWSTGRNQPQHF

V: TRBV6-1
J: TRBJ2-5
D: NA
size: few
DNA: TGTGCCAGCAGTGATATTGGGGGAGGATTACCACCTGAGACCCAGTACTTC
CDR3: CASSDIGGGLPPETQYF